This entry concerns a single T cell receptor beta chain. Antigen unknown. The final CDR3 position lacks the conserved phenylalanine or tryptophan, pointing to a likely read error. It is unclear where the CDR3 begins or ends on the DNA, so no DNA is shown, and the CDR3 is as TCRdb lists it. The authors sequenced patients whose flow cytometry had shown CD8+CD57+ cell expansion. No therapy had been given to the patients at the time of blood sampling. CDR3 and TCR beta VDJ profiling relied on a genomic DNA template. TCRdb fed the reads into MiXCR, producing one record per CDR3 protein. The sample holds a few hundred thousand distinct CDR3 sequences, 82% seen once. These data belong to a study of CD8+CD57+ T cells in acquired aplastic anemia. Overall study context: Sorted CD4+ and CD8+ cell DNA averaged approximately 3.2 ug.

General study results and limits: Overlapping CD8+ CDR3 repertoires of patients and controls contained under 35 shared sequences.

Ends included, the CDR3 has 16 residues. Germline lookup yields CDR1 SNHLY and CDR2 FYNNEI. The chain joins TRBV2 to TRBJ2-6; TRBD2 was called by the table and not checked on the DNA. The specimen sequenced was sorted CD4+, CD8+, or CD8+CD57+ T cells (not recorded which) from PBMCs. This receptor was identified in a human donor with aplastic anemia. CDR3 residues: CASSLAGSYGANVLTG.